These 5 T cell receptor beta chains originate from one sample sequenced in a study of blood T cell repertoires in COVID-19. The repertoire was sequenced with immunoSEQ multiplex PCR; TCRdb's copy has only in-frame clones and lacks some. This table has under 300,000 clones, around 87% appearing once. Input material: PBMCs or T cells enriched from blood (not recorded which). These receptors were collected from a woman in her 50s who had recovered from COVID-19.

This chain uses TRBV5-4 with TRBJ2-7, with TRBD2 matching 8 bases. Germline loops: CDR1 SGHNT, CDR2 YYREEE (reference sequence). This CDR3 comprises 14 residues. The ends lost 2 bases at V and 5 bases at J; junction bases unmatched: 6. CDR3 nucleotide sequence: TGTGCCAGCAGCTTTGACGGGAGGGCCCACGAGCAGTACTTC. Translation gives CASSFDGRAHEQYF.

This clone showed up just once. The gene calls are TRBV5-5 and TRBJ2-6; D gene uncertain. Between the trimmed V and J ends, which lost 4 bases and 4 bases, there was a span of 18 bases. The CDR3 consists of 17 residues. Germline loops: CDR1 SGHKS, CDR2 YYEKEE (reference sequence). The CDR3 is CASSLDPVSTGANVLTF. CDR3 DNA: TGTGCCAGCAGCCTGGACCCTGTCTCTACGGGGGCCAACGTCCTGACTTTC.

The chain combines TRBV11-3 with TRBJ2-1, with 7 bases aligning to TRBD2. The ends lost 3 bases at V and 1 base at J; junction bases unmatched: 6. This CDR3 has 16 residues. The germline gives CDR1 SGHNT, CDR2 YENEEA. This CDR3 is CASSFTGTTSYNEQFF. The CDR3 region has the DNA TGTGCCAGCAGCTTTACCGGGACTACGTCCTACAATGAGCAGTTCTTC.

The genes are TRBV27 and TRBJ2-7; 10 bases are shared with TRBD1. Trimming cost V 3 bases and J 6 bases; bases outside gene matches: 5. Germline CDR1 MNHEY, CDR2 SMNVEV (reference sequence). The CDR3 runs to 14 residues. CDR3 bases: TGTGCCAGCAGTTTCGGGACAGGGGTTGGCGAGCAGTACTTC. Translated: CASSFGTGVGEQYF.

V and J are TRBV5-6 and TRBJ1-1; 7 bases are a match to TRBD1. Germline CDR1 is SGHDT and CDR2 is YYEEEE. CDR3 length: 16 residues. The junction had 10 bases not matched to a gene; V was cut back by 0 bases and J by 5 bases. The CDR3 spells CASSLDGGGAGTEAFF. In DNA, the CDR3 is TGTGCCAGCAGCTTGGACGGAGGGGGCGCGGGGACTGAAGCTTTCTTT.